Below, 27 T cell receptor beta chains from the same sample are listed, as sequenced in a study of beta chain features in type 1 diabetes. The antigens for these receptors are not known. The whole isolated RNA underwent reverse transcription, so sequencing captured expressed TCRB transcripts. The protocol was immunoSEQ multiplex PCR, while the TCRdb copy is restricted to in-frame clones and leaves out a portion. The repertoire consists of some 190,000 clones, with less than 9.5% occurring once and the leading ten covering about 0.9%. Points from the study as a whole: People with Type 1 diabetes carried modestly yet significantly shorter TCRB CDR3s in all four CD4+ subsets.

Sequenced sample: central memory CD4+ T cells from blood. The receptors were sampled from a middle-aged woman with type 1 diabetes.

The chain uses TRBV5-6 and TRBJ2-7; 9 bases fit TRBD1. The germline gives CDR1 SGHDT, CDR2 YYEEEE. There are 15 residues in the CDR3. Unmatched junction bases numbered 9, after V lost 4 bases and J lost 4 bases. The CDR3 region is CASSEMGQGDYEQYF. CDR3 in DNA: TGTGCCAGCAGCGAAATGGGACAGGGAGATTACGAGCAGTACTTC.

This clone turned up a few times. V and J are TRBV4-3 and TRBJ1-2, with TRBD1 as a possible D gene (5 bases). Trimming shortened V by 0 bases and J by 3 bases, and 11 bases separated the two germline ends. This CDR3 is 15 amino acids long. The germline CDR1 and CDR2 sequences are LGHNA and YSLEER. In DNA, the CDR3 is TGCGCCAGCAGCCAAGAAACGGGGGACTACTATGGCTACACCTTC. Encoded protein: CASSQETGDYYGYTF.

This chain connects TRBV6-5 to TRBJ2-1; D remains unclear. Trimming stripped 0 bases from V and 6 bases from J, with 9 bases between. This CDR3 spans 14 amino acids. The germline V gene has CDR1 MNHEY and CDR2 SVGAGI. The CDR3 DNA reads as TGTGCCAGCAGTTACTCGAGCTCCGCCAATGAGCAGTTCTTC. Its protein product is CASSYSSSANEQFF.

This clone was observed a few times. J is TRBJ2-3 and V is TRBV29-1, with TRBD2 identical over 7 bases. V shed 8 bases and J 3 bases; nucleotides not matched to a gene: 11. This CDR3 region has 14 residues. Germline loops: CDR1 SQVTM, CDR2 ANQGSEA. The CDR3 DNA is TGCAGCACTCCCCCGGCGGGAGCGACAGATACGCAGTATTTT. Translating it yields CSTPPAGATDTQYF.

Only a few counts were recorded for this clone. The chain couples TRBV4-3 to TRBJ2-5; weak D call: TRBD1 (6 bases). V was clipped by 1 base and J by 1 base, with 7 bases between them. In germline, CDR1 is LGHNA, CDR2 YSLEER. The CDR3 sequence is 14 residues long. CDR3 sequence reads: CASSQGTVQETQYF. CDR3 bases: TGCGCCAGCAGCCAAGGGACAGTCCAAGAGACCCAGTACTTC.

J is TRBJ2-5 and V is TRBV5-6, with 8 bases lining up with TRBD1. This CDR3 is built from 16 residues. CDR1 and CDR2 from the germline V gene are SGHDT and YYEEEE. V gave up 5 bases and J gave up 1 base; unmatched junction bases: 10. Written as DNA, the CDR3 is TGTGCCAGCAGTTTGACAGGGGCATCGCTCCAAGAGACCCAGTACTTC. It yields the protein CASSLTGASLQETQYF.

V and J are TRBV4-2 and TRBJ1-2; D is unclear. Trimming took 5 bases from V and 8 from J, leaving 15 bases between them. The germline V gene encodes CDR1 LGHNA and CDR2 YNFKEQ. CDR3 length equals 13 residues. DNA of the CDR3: TGTGCCAGCAGCTACGACACAACACGGGGCTACACCTTC. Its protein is CASSYDTTRGYTF.

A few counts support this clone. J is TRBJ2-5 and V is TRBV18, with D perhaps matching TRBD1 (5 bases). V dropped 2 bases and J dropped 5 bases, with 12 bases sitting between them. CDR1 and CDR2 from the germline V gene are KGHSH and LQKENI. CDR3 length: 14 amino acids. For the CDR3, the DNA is TGTGCCAGCTCACCATCAGGGTTCCAGGAGACCCAGTACTTC. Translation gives CASSPSGFQETQYF.

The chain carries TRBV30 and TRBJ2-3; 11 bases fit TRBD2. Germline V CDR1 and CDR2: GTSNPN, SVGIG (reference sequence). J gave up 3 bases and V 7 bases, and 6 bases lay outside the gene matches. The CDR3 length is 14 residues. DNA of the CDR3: TGTGCCTTTCTAGCGGGAGGAAGAACAGATACGCAGTATTTT. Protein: CAFLAGGRTDTQYF.

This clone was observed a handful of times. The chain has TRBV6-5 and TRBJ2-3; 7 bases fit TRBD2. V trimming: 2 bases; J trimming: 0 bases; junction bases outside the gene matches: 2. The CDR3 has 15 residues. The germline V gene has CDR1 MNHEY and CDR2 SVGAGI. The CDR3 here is CASSYRAGSTDTQYF. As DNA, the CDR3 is TGTGCCAGCAGTTACCGAGCGGGAAGCACAGATACGCAGTATTTT.

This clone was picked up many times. The CDR3 nucleotides are TGTGCCAGCAGCCCATTAGCGGGGGCCGGAAATGAGCAGTTCTTC. It codes for CASSPLAGAGNEQFF. V gene TRBV7-3 combines with J gene TRBJ2-1; TRBD2 matches at 9 bases. The CDR3 covers 15 residues. CDR1 SGHTA and CDR2 FQGTGA come from the germline V gene. Losses at the gene ends were 5 bases for V and 7 bases for J; bases not matched to a gene: 9.

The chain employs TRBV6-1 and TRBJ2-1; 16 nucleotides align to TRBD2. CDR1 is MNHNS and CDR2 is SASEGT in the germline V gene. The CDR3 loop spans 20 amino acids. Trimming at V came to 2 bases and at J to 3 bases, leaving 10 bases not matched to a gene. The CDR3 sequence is CASSEFLGTSGRDLYNEQFF. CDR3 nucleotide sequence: TGTGCCAGCAGTGAATTTCTAGGGACTAGCGGGAGGGACCTCTACAATGAGCAGTTCTTC.

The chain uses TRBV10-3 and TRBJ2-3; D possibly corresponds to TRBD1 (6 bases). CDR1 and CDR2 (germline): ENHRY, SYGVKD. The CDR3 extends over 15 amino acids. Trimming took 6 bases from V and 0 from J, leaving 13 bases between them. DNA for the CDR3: TGTGCCATCAGGAAACAGGGAGTTAGCACAGATACGCAGTATTTT. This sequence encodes CAIRKQGVSTDTQYF.

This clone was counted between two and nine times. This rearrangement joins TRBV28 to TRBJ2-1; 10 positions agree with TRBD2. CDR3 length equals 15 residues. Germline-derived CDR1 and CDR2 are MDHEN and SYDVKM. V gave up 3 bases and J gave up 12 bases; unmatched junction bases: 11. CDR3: CASSFTSGNVLRQFF. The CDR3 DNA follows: TGTGCCAGCAGTTTTACTAGCGGGAACGTCCTTAGGCAGTTCTTC.

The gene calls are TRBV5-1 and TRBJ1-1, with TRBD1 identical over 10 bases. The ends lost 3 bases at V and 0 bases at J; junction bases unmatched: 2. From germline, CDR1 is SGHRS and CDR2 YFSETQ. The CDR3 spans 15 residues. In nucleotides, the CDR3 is TGCGCCAGCAGCTCCGGACAGGGGGTGAACACTGAAGCTTTCTTT. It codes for CASSSGQGVNTEAFF.

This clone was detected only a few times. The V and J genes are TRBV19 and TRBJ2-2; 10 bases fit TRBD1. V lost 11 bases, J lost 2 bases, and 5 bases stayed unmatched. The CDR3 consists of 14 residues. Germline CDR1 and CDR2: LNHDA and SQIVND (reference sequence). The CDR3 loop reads CASRDRGNTGELFF. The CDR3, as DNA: TGTGCCTCCCGGGACAGGGGAAACACCGGGGAGCTGTTTTTT.

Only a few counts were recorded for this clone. The CDR3 protein is CASSLGVGGAFF. CDR3 nucleotide sequence: TGCGCCAGCAGCCTTGGGGTAGGGGGAGCTTTCTTT. The genes are TRBV4-1 and TRBJ1-1, with a tentative D call TRBD1 (6 bases). CDR1 and CDR2 (germline): MGHRA, YSYEKL. Trimming left V 4 bases short and J 10 bases short, with 13 bases between. The CDR3 covers 12 residues.

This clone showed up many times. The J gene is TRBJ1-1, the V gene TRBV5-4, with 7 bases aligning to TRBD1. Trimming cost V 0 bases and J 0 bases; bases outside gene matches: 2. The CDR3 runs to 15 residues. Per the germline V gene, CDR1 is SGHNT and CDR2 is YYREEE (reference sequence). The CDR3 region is CASSLDRGLNTEAFF. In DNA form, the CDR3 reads TGTGCCAGCAGCTTGGACAGGGGCCTGAACACTGAAGCTTTCTTT.

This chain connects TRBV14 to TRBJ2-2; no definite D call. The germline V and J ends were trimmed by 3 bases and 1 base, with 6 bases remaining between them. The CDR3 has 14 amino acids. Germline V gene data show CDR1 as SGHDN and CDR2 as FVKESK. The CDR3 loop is CASSHWQNTGELFF. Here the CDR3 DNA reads TGTGCCAGCAGCCATTGGCAGAACACCGGGGAGCTGTTTTTT. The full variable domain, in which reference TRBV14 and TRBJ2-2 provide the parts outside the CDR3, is EAGVTQFPSHSVIEKGQTVTLRCDPISGHDNLYWYRRVMGKEIKFLLHFVKESKQDESGMPNNRFLAERTGGTYSTLKVQPAELEDSGVYFCASSHWQNTGELFFGEGSRLTVL.

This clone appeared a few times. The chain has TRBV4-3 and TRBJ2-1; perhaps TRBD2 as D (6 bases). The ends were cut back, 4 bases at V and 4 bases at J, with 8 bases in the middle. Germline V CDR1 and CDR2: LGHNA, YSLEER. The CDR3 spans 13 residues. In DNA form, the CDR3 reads TGCGCCAGCAGCCCGGGGACTTACAATGAGCAGTTCTTC. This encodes CASSPGTYNEQFF.

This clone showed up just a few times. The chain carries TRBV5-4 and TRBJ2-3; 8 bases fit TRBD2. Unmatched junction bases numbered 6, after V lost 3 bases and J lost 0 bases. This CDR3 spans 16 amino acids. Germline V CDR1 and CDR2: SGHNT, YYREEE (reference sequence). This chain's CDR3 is CASSSSGRTSTDTQYF. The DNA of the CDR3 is TGTGCCAGCAGCTCGAGCGGGAGAACTAGCACAGATACGCAGTATTTT. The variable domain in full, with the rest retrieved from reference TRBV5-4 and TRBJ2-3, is ETGVTQSPTHLIKTRGQQVTLRCSSQSGHNTVSWYQQALGQGPQFIFQYYREEENGRGNFPPRFSGLQFPNYSSELNVNALELDDSALYLCASSSSGRTSTDTQYFGPGTRLTVL.

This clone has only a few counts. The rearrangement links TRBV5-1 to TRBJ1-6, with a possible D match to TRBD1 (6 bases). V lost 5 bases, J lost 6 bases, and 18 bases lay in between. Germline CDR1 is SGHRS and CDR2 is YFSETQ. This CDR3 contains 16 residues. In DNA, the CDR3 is TGCGCCAGCAGTTCTACCACAGGGTTGGTTAATTCACCCCTCCACTTT. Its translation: CASSSTTGLVNSPLHF. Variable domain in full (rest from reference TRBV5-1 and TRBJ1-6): KAGVTQTPRYLIKTRGQQVTLSCSPISGHRSVSWYQQTPGQGLQFLFEYFSETQRNKGNFPGRFSGRQFSNSRSEMNVSTLELGDSALYLCASSSTTGLVNSPLHFGNGTRLTVT.

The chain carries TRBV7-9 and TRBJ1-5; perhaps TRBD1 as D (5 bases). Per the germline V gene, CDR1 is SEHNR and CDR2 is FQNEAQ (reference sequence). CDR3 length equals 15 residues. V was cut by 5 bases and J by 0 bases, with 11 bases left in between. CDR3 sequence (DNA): TGTGCCAGCAGCCGTGGGGGGAATAGCAATCAGCCCCAGCATTTT. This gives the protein CASSRGGNSNQPQHF.

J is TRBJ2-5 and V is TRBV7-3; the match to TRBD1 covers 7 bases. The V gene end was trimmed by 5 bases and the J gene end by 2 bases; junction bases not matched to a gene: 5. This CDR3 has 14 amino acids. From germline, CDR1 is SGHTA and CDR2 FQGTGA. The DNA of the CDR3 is TGTGCCAGCAGCCCAACGGGACAGCAAGAGACCCAGTACTTC. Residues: CASSPTGQQETQYF.

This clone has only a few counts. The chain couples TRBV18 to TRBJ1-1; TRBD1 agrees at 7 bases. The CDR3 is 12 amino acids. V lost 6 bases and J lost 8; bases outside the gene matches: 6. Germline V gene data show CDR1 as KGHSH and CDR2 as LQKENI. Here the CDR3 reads CASSPTGEEAFF. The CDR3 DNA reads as TGTGCCAGCTCGCCCACAGGGGAAGAAGCTTTCTTT.

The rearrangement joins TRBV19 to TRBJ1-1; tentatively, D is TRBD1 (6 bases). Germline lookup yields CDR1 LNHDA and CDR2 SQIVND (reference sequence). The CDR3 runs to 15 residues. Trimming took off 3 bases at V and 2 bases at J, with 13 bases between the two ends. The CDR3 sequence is CASSIPDSPNTEAFF. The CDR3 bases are TGTGCCAGTAGTATCCCGGACAGTCCCAACACTGAAGCTTTCTTT.

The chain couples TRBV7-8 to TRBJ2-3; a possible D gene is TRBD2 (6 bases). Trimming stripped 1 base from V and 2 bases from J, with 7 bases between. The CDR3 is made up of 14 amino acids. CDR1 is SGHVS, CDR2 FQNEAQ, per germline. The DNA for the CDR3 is TGTGCCAGCAGCTTAGGCGGGACCACAGATACGCAGTATTTT. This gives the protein CASSLGGTTDTQYF.